One T cell receptor (beta chain) is described in this entry. Its antigen is still unknown. Trimming shortened V by 3 bases and J by 6 bases, and 18 bases separated the two germline ends. The germline CDR1 and CDR2 sequences are MNHEY and SMNVEV (reference sequence). The CDR3 has 17 residues. The entry originates in a study of radiotherapy plus CTLA-4 blockade in lung cancer. Looking at the study overall: Patients showed objective responses in under 20% of cases and disease control in 25% to 40%. Study observations and caveats: Early shifts in blood T cell clones, with interferon-beta, reportedly predicted response best.

Clones were read by immunoSEQ multiplex PCR, and TCRdb kept only the in-frame ones, dropping some. Among around 56,000 clones listed, under 80% were seen once. This receptor was taken from a human donor with non-small cell lung cancer who had a complete response to radiotherapy plus ipilimumab. The sample here was peripheral blood, taken from a patient treated with radiotherapy plus ipilimumab. The chain combines TRBV27 with TRBJ1-6; D ambiguous. The chain's CDR3 is CASSLGGTLTLNSPLHF. The CDR3, as DNA: TGTGCCAGCAGTTTGGGAGGAACATTGACACTTAATTCACCCCTCCACTTT.